This T cell receptor (beta chain) was identified in a study of T cell responses to AZD1222 COVID-19 vaccine. The repertoire was sequenced with immunoSEQ multiplex PCR; TCRdb's copy has only in-frame clones and lacks some. The data contain about 120,000 clones, roughly nine tenths of them seen just once; the ten biggest clones take up 4% to 5%. V lost 5 bases and J 8 bases, leaving 15 bases between the germline ends. Looked up from germline, CDR1 is SGHAT and CDR2 is FQNNGV. The CDR3 totals 13 residues. Turning to this clone: The antigen remains undetermined.

The study, taken as a whole, reports: Baseline seropositivity characterized only a handful of AZD1222 recipients. Spike-specific TCR depth and breadth grew after two AZD1222 doses. Unmutated variant regions reportedly attract nearly half of all spike-specific TCRs.

Sequencing was performed on peripheral blood, taken on day 0 of AZD1222 vaccination. This clonotype was obtained from an adult in good health. The chain couples TRBV11-2 to TRBJ1-2; unclear D gene. CDR3 sequence: CASSPSAPWGYTF. CDR3 in DNA: TGTGCCAGCAGCCCTTCGGCCCCCTGGGGCTACACCTTC.